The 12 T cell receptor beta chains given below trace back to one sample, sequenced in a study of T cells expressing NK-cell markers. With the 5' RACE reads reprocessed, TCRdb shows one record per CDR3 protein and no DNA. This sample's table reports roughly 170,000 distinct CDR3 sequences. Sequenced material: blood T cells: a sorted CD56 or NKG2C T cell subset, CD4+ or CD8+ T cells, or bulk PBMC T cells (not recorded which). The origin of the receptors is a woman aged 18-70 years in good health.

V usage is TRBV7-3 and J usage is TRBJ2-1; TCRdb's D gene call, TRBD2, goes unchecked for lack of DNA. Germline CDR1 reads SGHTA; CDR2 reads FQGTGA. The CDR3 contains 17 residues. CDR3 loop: CASSPAGLAGVGGEQFF.

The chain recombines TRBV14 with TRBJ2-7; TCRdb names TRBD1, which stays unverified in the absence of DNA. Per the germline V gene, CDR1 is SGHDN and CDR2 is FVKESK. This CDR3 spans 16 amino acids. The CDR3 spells CASRRDWDRHSYEQYF.

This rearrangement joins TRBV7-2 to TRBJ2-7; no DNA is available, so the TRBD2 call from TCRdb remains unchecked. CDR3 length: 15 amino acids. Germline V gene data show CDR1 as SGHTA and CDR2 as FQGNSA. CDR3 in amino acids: CASSLGTSGFYEQYF.

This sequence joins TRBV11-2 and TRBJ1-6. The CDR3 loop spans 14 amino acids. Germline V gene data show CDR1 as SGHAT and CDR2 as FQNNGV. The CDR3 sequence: CASSLAQVNSPLHF.

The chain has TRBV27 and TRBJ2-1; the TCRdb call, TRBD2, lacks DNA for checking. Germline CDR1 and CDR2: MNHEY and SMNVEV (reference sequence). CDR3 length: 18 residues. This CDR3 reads CASSLRLAGGVGNNEQFF.

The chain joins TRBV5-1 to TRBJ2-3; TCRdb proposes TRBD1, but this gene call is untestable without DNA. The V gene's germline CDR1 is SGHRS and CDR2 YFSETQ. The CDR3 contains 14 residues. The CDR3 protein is CASSYRDREDTQYF.

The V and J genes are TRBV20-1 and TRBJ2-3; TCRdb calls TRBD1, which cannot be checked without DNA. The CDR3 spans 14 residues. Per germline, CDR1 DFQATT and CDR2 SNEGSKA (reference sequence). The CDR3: CSASGIRRTDTQYF.

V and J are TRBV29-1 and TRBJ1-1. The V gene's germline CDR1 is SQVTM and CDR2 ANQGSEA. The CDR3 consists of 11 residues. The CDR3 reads CSVGDPAEAFF.

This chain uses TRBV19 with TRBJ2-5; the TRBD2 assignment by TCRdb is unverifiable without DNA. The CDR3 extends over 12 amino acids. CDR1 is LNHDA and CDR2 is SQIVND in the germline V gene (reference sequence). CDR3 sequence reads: CASSISSGTQYF.

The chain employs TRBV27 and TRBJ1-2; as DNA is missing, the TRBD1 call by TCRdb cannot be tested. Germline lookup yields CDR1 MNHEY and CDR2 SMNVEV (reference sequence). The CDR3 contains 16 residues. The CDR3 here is CASTQRTDRGPLGYTF.

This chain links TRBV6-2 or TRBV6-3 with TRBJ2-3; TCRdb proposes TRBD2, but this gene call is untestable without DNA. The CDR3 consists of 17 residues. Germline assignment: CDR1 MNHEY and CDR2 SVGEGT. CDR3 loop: CASSYPASGSSTDTQYF.

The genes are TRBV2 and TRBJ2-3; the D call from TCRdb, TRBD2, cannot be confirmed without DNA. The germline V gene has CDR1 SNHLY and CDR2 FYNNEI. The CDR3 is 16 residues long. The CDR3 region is CASSESVGGVTDTQYF.